The clone carrying this TCR beta chain appeared many times. This CDR3 region has 14 residues. The V end was cut by 0 bases, the J end by 4 bases, with 10 bases between. Per germline, CDR1 SGHRS and CDR2 YFSETQ. This sample is drawn from a study of T-cell memory formation after mild COVID-19. It was 5'RACE with constant-segment primers that produced the TCR alpha and TCR beta cDNA libraries, which carried sample barcodes and UMIs. TCRdb reanalysed the 5' RACE reads using MiXCR and keeps one entry per CDR3 protein. This repertoire shows about 430,000 distinct CDR3 sequences, 24% found once; its top ten account for around 9%.

The specimen was PBMCs or a T cell subset sorted from them (not recorded which). This clonotype was sampled from an adult woman who had mild COVID-19 (a few samples of this study predate the infection). Cell type and time point are not known. The rearrangement links TRBV5-1 to TRBJ1-1; D uncertain. CDR3 sequence reads: CASSLGGAGTEAFF. CDR3 in DNA: TGCGCCAGCAGCTTGGGGGGAGCTGGCACTGAAGCTTTCTTT.